This T cell receptor (beta chain) was observed in a study of blood T cells in healthy people across ages. Study results and limitations: Strong correlation linked observed beta diversity and percent naive T cells.

CDR3 length: 13 amino acids. Germline CDR1 is SGDLS and CDR2 is YYNGEE. V was pared by 0 bases and J by 7 bases, with 11 bases between. A J-beta primer mix and a sample-barcoded 5' primer were used in a second PCR of roughly 6 to 11 cycles. In TCRdb, the 5' RACE reads were re-called with MiXCR into one record per CDR3 protein. The sample includes about 1.7 million distinct CDR3 sequences, approximately 30% of them seen just once. There were healthy Caucasian individuals from Russia, aged roughly 6 to 100, serving as donors. There were at least 6 micrograms of total RNA extracted from every sample. This clonotype was seen more than once but under ten times. Its matching antigen is unknown.

The sequence was collected from a woman aged 30 to 39 in good health. The V call is TRBV9, the J call TRBJ2-7, with D perhaps TRBD2 (6 bases). The sample consisted of blood. CDR3 sequence reads: CASSVGGTGEQYF. The CDR3 DNA is TGTGCCAGCAGCGTAGGCGGGACGGGTGAGCAGTACTTC.